The rows below give T cell receptor beta chains drawn from one sample of a study of read filtering for tumor transcriptome and immune sequencing. TCRdb reprocessed the reads with MiXCR, giving one entry per CDR3 protein. Of 100,000 to 150,000 distinct CDR3 sequences listed, roughly 13% are singletons. Sequencing was done on a sample of a population of CD138-negative cells sorted from bone marrow. The receptors originated from a donor at least 40 years old with multiple myeloma. CDR3s include the opening cysteine and the closing phenylalanine or tryptophan.

J gene,V gene,CDR3 protein
TRBJ2-5,TRBV6-2/TRBV6-3,CASSYSGTEDTQYF
TRBJ2-5,TRBV9,CASSGRQAQETQYF
TRBJ2-7,TRBV19,CASSIGDRGFEQYF
TRBJ2-1,TRBV28,CASRAFGVAYNEQFF
TRBJ2-3,TRBV27,CASSSDRWTDTQYF
TRBJ2-7,TRBV6-2/TRBV6-3,CASGYSRLGSYEQYF
TRBJ2-7,TRBV6-2/TRBV6-3,CASSYGRTSGVISSYEQYF
TRBJ2-1,TRBV10-3,CAISGTSGAYNEQFF
TRBJ2-7,TRBV11-2,CASSLESHWEQYF
TRBJ2-7,TRBV6-2/TRBV6-3,CASSLQVTYEQYF
TRBJ2-1,TRBV12-3/TRBV12-4,CASSLGRRAGVGEQFF
TRBJ1-2,TRBV4-3,CASSQGQATNYGYTF
TRBJ1-2,TRBV12-3/TRBV12-4,CASSLSGVDYGYTF
TRBJ2-3,TRBV6-4,CASAGLAGLNSSTDTQYF
TRBJ2-1,TRBV12-3/TRBV12-4,CASSRTSGRAYNEQFF
TRBJ2-2,TRBV5-6,CASSLDGSGISLTGELFF
TRBJ1-3,TRBV9,CASSVGLGQNFAIYF
TRBJ2-3,TRBV29-1,CSVISPADTQYF
TRBJ2-7,TRBV19,CASSIERGPGYEQYF
TRBJ2-2,TRBV10-1,CASRRAANTGELFF
TRBJ1-1,TRBV7-9,CASSVGQGRMAFF
TRBJ2-5,TRBV5-5,CASSPWGAPQETQYF
TRBJ2-2,TRBV20-1,CSARDSGTAGELFF
TRBJ1-1,TRBV30,CAWSEGQLNTEAFF
TRBJ2-1,TRBV4-1,CASSRAGLGYNEQFF
TRBJ2-7,TRBV6-6,CASSYSRGSYEQYF
TRBJ2-5,TRBV18,CASSPTWKETQYF
TRBJ1-4,TRBV20-1,CSAFGQAQPNEKLFF
TRBJ1-1,TRBV9,CASSVVEGSTEAFF
TRBJ2-7,TRBV5-1,CASSLSQGIYEQYF
TRBJ1-1,TRBV29-1,CSVVGGLDTEAFF
TRBJ2-6,TRBV6-5,CASTGSGANVLTF
TRBJ2-6,TRBV6-5,CASSPHRAGLSGANVLTF
TRBJ2-3,TRBV5-1,CASSHGTGGIDTQYF
TRBJ2-5,TRBV29-1,CSVRLDRVTETQYF
TRBJ2-1,TRBV24-1,CATSEGPGPGYNEQFF
TRBJ2-1,TRBV20-1,CSARVDRVVNEQFF
TRBJ2-1,TRBV12-3/TRBV12-4,CASTDHRDEQFF
TRBJ2-2,TRBV3-1,CASSQGRRSGELFF
TRBJ2-7,TRBV23-1,CASGQPRTPVGLGEQYF
TRBJ2-1,TRBV6-2/TRBV6-3,CASSYLSGRVGEQFF
TRBJ2-3,TRBV9,CASSTVGLAVLPDTQYF
TRBJ2-7,TRBV2,CASSDPRASGRKYEQYF
TRBJ1-1,TRBV29-1,CSVWDRGFPTEAFF
TRBJ2-7,TRBV11-1,CASSSVDYEQYF